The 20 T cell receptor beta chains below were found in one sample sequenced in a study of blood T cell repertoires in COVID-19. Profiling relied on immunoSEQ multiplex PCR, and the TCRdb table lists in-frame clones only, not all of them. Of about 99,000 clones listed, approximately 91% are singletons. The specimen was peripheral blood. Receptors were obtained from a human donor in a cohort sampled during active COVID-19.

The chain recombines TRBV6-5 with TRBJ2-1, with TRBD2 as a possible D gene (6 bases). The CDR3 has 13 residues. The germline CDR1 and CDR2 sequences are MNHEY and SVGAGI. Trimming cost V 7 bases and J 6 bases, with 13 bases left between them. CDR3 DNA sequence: TGTGCCAGCAAACGGGGGAACATCAATGAGCAGTTCTTC. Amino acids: CASKRGNINEQFF.

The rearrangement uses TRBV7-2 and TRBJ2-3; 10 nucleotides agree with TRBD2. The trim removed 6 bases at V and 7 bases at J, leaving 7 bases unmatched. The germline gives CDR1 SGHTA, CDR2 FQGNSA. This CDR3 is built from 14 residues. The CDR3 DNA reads TGTGCCAGCAGTAGCGGGGGGCCAGTAAATACGCAGTATTTT. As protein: CASSSGGPVNTQYF.

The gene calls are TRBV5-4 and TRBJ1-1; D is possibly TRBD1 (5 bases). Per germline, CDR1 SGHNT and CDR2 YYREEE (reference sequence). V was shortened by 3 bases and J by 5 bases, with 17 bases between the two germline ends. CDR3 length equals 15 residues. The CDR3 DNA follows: TGTGCCAGCAGCTCCCGGGGGGGGTCAACAACTGAAGCTTTCTTT. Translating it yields CASSSRGGSTTEAFF.

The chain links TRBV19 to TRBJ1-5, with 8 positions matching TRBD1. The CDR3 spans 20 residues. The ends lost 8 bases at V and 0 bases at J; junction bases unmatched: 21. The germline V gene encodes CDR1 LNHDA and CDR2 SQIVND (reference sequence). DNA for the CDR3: TGTGCCAGTCACCCCGACGGGCGCGGGACAGGTGGGTATAGCAATCAGCCCCAGCATTTT. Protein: CASHPDGRGTGGYSNQPQHF.

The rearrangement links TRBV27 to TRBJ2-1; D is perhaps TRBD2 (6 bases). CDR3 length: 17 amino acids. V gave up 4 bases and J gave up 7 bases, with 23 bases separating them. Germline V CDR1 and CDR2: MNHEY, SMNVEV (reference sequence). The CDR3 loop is CASSSPGLYQDGNEQFF. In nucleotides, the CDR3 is TGTGCCAGCAGTTCCCCCGGACTATACCAAGATGGGAATGAGCAGTTCTTC.

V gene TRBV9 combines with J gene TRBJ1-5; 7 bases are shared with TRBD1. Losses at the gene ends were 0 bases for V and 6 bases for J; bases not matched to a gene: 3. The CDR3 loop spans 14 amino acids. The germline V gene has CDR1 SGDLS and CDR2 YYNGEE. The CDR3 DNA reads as TGTGCCAGCAGCGTAGAGGGGGCCGGTCAGCCCCAGCATTTT. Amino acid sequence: CASSVEGAGQPQHF. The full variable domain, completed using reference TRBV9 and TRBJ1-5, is DSGVTQTPKHLITATGQRVTLRCSPRSGDLSVYWYQQSLDQGLQFLIQYYNGEERAKGNILERFSAQQFPDLHSELNLSSLELGDSALYFCASSVEGAGQPQHFGDGTRLSIL.

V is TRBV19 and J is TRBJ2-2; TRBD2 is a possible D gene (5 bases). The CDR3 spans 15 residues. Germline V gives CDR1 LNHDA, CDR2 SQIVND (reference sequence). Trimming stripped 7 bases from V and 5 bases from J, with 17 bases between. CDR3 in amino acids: CASNSPEGQTGELFF. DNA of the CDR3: TGTGCCAGTAACTCCCCAGAGGGCCAAACCGGGGAGCTGTTTTTT.

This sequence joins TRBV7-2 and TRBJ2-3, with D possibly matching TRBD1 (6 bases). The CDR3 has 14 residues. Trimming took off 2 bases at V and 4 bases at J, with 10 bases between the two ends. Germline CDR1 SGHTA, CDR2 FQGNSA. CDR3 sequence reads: CASSLSAGADTQYF. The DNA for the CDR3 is TGTGCCAGCAGCTTATCGGCAGGGGCAGATACGCAGTATTTT.

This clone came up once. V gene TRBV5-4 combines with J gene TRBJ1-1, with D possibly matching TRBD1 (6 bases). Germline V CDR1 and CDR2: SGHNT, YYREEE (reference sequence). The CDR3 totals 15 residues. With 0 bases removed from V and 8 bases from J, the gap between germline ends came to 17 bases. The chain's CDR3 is CASSLDLGRGWEAFF. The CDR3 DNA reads TGTGCCAGCAGCTTGGACCTTGGCAGGGGCTGGGAAGCTTTCTTT.

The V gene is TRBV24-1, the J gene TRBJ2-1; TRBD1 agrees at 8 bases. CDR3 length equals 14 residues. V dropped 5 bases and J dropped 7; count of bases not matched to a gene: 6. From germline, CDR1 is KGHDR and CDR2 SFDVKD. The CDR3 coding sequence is TGTGCCACCAGTGGGACAGGGAGTTGGAATGAGCAGTTCTTC. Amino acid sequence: CATSGTGSWNEQFF.

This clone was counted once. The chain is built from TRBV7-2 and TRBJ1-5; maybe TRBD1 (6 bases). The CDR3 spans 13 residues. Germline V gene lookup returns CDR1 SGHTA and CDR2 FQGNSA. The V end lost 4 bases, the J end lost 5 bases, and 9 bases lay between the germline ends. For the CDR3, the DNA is TGTGCCAGCAGCTACTACAGGGATCAGCCCCAGCATTTT. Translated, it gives CASSYYRDQPQHF.

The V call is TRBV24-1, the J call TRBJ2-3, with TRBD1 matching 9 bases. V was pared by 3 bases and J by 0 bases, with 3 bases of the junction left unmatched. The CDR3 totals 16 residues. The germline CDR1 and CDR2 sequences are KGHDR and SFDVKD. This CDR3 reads CATSDIQGASTDTQYF. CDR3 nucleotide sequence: TGTGCCACCAGTGATATACAGGGGGCCAGCACAGATACGCAGTATTTT.

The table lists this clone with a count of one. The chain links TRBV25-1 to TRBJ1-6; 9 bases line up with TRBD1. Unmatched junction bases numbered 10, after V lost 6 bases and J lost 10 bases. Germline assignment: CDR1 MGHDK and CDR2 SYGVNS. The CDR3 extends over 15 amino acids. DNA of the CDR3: TGTGCCAGCAGGAACCCGGGACAGGGCGGCTCACCCCTCCACTTT. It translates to CASRNPGQGGSPLHF.

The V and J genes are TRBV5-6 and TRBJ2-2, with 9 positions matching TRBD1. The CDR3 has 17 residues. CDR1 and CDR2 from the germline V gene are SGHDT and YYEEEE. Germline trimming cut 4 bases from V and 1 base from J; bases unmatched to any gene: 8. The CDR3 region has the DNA TGTGCCAGCAGCCCGAAGTGGGGACAGGGGAACACCGGGGAGCTGTTTTTT. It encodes CASSPKWGQGNTGELFF.

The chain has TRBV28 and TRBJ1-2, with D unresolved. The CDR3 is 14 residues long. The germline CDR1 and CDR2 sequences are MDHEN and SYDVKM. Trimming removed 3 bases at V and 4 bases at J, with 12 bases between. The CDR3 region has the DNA TGTGCCAGCAGTTTTCCGGGGAACCCCTATGGCTACACCTTC. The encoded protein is CASSFPGNPYGYTF.

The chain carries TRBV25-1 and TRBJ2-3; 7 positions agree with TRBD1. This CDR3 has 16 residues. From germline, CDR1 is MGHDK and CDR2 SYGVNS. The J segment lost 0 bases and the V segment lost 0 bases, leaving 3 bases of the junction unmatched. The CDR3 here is CASSEYTGVSTDTQYF. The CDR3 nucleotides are TGTGCCAGCAGTGAATATACAGGGGTAAGCACAGATACGCAGTATTTT.

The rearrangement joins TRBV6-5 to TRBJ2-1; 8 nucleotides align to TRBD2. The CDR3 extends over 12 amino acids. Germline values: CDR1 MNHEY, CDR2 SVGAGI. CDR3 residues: CAAGGSHNEQFF. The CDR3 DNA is TGTGCGGCGGGAGGCAGCCACAATGAGCAGTTCTTC.

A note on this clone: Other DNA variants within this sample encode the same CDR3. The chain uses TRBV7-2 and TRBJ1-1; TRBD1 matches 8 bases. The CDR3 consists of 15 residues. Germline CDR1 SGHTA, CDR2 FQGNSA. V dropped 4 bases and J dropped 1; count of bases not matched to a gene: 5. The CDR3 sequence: CASSSRTGSNTEAFF. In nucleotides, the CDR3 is TGTGCCAGCAGCTCACGGACAGGGTCGAACACTGAAGCTTTCTTT.

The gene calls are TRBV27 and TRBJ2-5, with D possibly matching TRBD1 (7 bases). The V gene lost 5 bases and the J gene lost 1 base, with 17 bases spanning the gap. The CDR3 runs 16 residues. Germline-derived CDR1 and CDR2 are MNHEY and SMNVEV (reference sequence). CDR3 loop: CASSLGGGTAQETQYF. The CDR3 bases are TGTGCCAGCAGTCTCGGGGGTGGGACAGCCCAAGAGACCCAGTACTTC.

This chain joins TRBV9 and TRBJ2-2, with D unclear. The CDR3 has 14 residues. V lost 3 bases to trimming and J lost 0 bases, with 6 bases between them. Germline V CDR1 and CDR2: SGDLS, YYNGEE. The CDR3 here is CASSDRANTGELFF. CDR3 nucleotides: TGTGCCAGCAGCGATCGAGCGAACACCGGGGAGCTGTTTTTT.